A single sample gave rise to the 3 T cell receptor beta chains below, sequenced in a study of cytomegalovirus exposure and HLA in healthy donors. The PCR ran on 60 Vbeta and 13 Jbeta primers. Assay used: immunoSEQ multiplex PCR; TCRdb lists only in-frame clones, some missing. This repertoire shows 170,000 or so clones, 80% to 90% found once; its top ten account for 4.8%. The sample was PBMCs. The receptors were sampled from a girl between 5 and 17 years old in good health and CMV-seropositive.

The CDR3 protein is CASSYSLGANTEAFF. DNA for the CDR3: TGTGCCAGCAGTTACTCGTTAGGGGCCAACACTGAAGCTTTCTTT. The chain carries TRBV2 and TRBJ1-1; tentative D call: TRBD1 (5 bases). V shed 5 bases and J shed 2 bases, with 15 bases lying between them. Germline lookup yields CDR1 SNHLY and CDR2 FYNNEI. The CDR3 sequence is 15 residues long.

The V gene is TRBV30, the J gene TRBJ1-2; the match to TRBD1 covers 8 bases. The J segment lost 7 bases and the V segment lost 2 bases, leaving 6 bases of the junction unmatched. The CDR3 has 13 residues. The germline V gene encodes CDR1 GTSNPN and CDR2 SVGIG (reference sequence). In DNA, the CDR3 is TGTGCCTGGAGTCAGGGGGCGCGATCTGGCTACACCTTC. Its translation: CAWSQGARSGYTF.

This clone was recorded a few times. The CDR3 sequence: CAWRDRGTTEAFF. CDR3 nucleotide sequence: TGTGCCTGGAGGGACAGGGGGACGACTGAAGCTTTCTTT. The V call is TRBV30, the J call TRBJ1-1, with 10 bases that match TRBD1. Germline values: CDR1 GTSNPN, CDR2 SVGIG (reference sequence). CDR3 length equals 13 residues. The V segment lost 3 bases and the J segment 5 bases; nucleotides outside the gene matches: 3.